A selection of T cell receptor beta chains follows, all from one sample in a study of blood T cell repertoires in COVID-19. The data were produced by immunoSEQ multiplex PCR, yet TCRdb's version contains in-frame clones alone and is incomplete. The table shows a few hundred thousand clones, with approximately 88% occurring only once. Sequenced sample: peripheral blood. The receptors here all came from a man younger than 30 with active or convalescent COVID-19. The CDR3 runs from the conserved cysteine through the conserved F or W.

>TRBV19
CASSIGAGLNTEAFF
>TRBV4-3
CASSPLAGGNYEQYF
>TRBV12-3/TRBV12-4
CASSLNRDTEAFF
>TRBV29-1
CSVGTEQFF
>TRBV5-5
CASSPRGGGNQPQHF
>TRBV2
CASSSPRNQPQHF
>TRBV5-6
CASSLRDRANYGYTF
>TRBV5-4
CASSPGGAYGYTF
>TRBV4-3
CASSQARGARWGNTGELFF
>TRBV6-1
CASSEFGVSYEQYF
>TRBV13
CASSLKSGGARETQYF
>TRBV9
CASSEGDSSLTYTF
>TRBV5-1
CASSLMGLAGPETQYF